This passage covers 3 T cell receptor beta chains from one sample sequenced in a study of blood T cell repertoires in COVID-19 (TCRdb year 2020). Libraries were built with the immunoSEQ multiplex PCR assay. TCRdb took this table from immuneACCESS and kept in-frame rearrangements with V and J called. Such tables lack part of the clones; where checked against another copy, unresolved V genes explain under half of the gap, and the rest is unexplained. The sample profile shows fewer than 200,000 clones; around 89% of them were found once. The ten largest clones capture around 1.9% of the sample. Input material: peripheral blood. The receptors were gathered from a man in his late teens or twenties who had recovered from COVID-19.

This clone was counted ten times or more. The CDR3 DNA is TGTGCCATCAGTGGGGGGACTAGCGATTACAATGAGCAGTTCTTC. Protein product: CAISGGTSDYNEQFF. The chain has TRBV10-3 and TRBJ2-1; 10 bases match TRBD2. Germline V lookup: CDR1 ENHRY, CDR2 SYGVKD. This CDR3 comprises 15 residues. Germline trimming cut 4 bases from V and 4 bases from J; bases unmatched to any gene: 4.

V usage is TRBV7-9 and J usage is TRBJ2-1, with TRBD2 identical over 12 bases. Germline V lookup: CDR1 SEHNR, CDR2 FQNEAQ (reference sequence). There are 14 residues in the CDR3. The trim removed 8 bases at V and 6 bases at J, leaving 5 bases unmatched. Here the CDR3 DNA reads TGTGCCAGCGCGACTAGCGGGAGCCTCAATGAGCAGTTCTTC. Protein sequence: CASATSGSLNEQFF.

About this clone itself: The junction does not match germline at one end; this may be a read error. This rearrangement joins TRBV11-2 to TRBJ2-3, with 7 nucleotides matching TRBD1. Germline V CDR1 and CDR2: SGHAT, FQNNGV. CDR3 length: 12 amino acids. CDR3 bases: TGTGCCAGCAGCATAGACAGGGCACTGCAGTATTTT. Its translation is CASSIDRALQYF.